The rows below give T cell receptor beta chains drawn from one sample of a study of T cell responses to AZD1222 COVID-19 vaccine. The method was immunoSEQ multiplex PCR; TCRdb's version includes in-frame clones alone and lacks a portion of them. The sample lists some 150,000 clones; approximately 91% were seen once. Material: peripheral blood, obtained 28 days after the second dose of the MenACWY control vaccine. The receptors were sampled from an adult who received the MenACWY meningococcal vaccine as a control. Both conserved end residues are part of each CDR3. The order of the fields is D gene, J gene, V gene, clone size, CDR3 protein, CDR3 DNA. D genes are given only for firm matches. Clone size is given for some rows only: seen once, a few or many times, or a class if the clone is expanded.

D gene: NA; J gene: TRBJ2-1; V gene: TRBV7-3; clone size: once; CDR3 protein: CASSFRGTPPNKQFF; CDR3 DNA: TGTGCCAGCAGCTTCCGAGGGACTCCTCCTAATAAGCAGTTCTTC
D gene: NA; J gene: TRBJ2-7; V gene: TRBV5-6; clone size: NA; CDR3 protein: CASSLVASSSYEQYF; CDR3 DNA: TGTGCCAGCAGCTTGGTGGCGAGTAGTTCCTACGAGCAGTACTTC
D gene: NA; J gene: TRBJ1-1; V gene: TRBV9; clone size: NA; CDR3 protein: CASSQGSTEAFF; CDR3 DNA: TGTGCCAGCAGCCAGGGGAGCACTGAAGCTTTCTTT
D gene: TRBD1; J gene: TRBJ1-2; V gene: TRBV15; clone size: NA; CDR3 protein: CATSKDRVGGYTF; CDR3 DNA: TGTGCCACCAGTAAAGACAGGGTGGGTGGCTACACCTTC
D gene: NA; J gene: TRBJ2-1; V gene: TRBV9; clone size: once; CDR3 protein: CASSVDYNEQFF; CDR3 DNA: TGTGCCAGCAGCGTAGACTACAATGAGCAGTTCTTC
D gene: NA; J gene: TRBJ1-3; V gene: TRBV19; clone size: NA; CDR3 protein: CASSIDLRSRGAGNTIYF; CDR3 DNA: TGTGCCAGTAGTATAGATCTTCGGAGCAGGGGAGCAGGAAACACCATATATTTT
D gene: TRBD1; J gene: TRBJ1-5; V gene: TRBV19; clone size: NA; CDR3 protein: CASKTTDRGWSNQPQHF; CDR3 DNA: TGTGCCAGCAAAACTACCGACAGGGGATGGAGCAATCAGCCCCAGCATTTT
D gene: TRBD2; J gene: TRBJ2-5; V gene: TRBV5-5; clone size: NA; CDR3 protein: CASSWLAGAQETQYF; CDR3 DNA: TGTGCCAGCAGCTGGCTAGCGGGGGCACAAGAGACCCAGTACTTC
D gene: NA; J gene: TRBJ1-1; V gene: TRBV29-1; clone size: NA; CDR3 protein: CSASTGENTEAFF; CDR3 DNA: TGCAGCGCCTCCACTGGGGAGAACACTGAAGCTTTCTTT
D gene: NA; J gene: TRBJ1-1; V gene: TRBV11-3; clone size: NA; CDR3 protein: CASSLGSRKTEAFF; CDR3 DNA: TGTGCCAGCAGCTTAGGTAGCCGAAAAACTGAAGCTTTCTTT
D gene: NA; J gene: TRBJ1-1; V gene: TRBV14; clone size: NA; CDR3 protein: CASRETVRQAAFF; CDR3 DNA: TGTGCCAGCAGAGAAACCGTTAGACAGGCGGCTTTCTTT
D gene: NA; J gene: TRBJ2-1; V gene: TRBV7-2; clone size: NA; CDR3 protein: CASSFTAYNEQFF; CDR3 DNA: TGTGCCAGCAGTTTCACGGCTTACAATGAGCAGTTCTTC
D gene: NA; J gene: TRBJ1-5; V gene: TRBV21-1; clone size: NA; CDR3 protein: CASSSSQGVSNQPQHF; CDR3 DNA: TGTGCCAGCAGCAGCTCCCAGGGGGTTAGCAATCAGCCCCAGCATTTT
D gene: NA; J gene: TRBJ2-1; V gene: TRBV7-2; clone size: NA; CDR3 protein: CASSLSPPPSGGPVF; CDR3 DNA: TGTGCCAGCAGCCTGAGCCCACCACCATCCGGGGGGCCGGTCTTC
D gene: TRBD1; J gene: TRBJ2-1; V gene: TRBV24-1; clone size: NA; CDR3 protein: CATSGAGGPYNEQFF; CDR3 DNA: TGTGCCACCAGTGGCGCAGGGGGCCCTTACAATGAGCAGTTCTTC
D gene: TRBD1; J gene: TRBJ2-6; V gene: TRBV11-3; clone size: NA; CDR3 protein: CASTRQGAQTGANVLTF; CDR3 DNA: TGTGCCAGCACCAGACAGGGGGCACAGACTGGGGCCAACGTCCTGACTTTC
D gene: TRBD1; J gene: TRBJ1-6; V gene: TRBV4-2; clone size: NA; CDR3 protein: CASSQEGGQGTNSPLHF; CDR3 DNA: TGTGCCAGCAGCCAAGAGGGCGGACAGGGGACGAATTCACCCCTCCACTTT
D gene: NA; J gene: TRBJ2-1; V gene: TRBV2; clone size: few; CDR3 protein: CASADLRQGGWEQFF; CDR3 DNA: TGTGCCAGTGCGGACCTCAGACAAGGGGGTTGGGAGCAGTTCTTC
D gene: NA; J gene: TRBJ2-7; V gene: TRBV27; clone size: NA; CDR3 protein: CASSYSGPTSYEQYF; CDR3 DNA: TGTGCCAGCAGTTACTCCGGGCCAACCTCCTACGAGCAGTACTTC
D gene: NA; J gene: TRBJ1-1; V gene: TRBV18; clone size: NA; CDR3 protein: CASSPIRNVNTEAFF; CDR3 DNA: TGTGCCAGCTCACCGATACGGAACGTGAACACTGAAGCTTTCTTT
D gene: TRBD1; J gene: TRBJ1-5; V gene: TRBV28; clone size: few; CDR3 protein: CASSQNRGRGNQPQHF; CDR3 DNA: TGTGCCAGCAGTCAAAACAGGGGAAGGGGCAATCAGCCCCAGCATTTT
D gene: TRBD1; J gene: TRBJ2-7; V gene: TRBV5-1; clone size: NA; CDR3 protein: CASRDSSYEQYF; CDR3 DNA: TGCGCCAGCCGGGACAGTTCCTACGAGCAGTACTTC
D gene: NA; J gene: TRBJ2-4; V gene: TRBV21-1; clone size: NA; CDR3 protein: CASSPPGGLFLAKNIQYF; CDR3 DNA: TGTGCCAGCAGCCCACCGGGTGGACTGTTCTTAGCCAAAAACATTCAGTACTTC
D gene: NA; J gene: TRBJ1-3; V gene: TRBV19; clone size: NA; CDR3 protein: CASPPRDPSSGNTIYF; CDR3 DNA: TGTGCCAGTCCCCCCCGGGACCCGAGCTCTGGAAACACCATATATTTT
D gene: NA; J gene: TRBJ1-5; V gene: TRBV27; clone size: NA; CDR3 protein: CASSLFAGNQPQHF; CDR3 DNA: TGTGCCAGCAGTTTATTTGCAGGCAATCAGCCCCAGCATTTT
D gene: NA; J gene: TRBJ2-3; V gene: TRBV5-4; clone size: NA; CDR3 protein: CASSPDVQGGLGQYF; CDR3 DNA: TGTGCCAGCAGCCCAGATGTCCAAGGGGGATTGGGGCAGTATTTT
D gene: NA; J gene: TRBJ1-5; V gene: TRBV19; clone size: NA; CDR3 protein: CASDTGKGGGNQPQHF; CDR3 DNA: TGTGCCAGCGATACAGGGAAAGGTGGCGGCAATCAGCCCCAGCATTTT
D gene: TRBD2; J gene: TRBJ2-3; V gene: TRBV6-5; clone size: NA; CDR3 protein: CASVGGGTDTQYF; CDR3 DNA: TGTGCCAGCGTGGGGGGGGGCACAGATACGCAGTATTTT